The entry below gives a single TCR beta chain sequence along with its context. This sample is part of a study of blood T cell repertoires in COVID-19. The overall study: Acute and convalescent COVID-19 samples came from the United States, Italy and Spain.

Germline loops: CDR1 SGHTA, CDR2 FQGTGA. This CDR3 spans 20 amino acids. V lost 5 bases to trimming and J lost 9 bases; unmatched junction nucleotides: 20. Using immunoSEQ multiplex PCR, the repertoire was profiled, and TCRdb retains in-frame clones only, with some absent. Of over 300,000 clones in the sample, roughly nine tenths are singletons; the top ten hold approximately 1.2%. Sequencing input: peripheral blood. The sequence was collected from a man between 35 and 55 years old with acute or convalescent COVID-19. The chain employs TRBV7-3 and TRBJ2-2; 14 positions match TRBD2. The CDR3 nucleotides read TGTGCCAGCAGCCCGAGTCCTCCCCAGATGACTAGCGGGGGGGCCTGGGAGCTGTTTTTT. Amino acid sequence: CASSPSPPQMTSGGAWELFF.